One sample yielded the 16 T cell receptor beta chains listed below, sequenced in a study of control samples from healthy donors and cancer patients. The protocol was immunoSEQ multiplex PCR, while the TCRdb copy is restricted to in-frame clones and leaves out a portion. Here the sample spans tens of thousands of clones, roughly 94% being singletons. Material: blood. The receptor source for this set is a man aged 60 to 75 in good health.

This rearrangement joins TRBV12-5 to TRBJ2-3, with 11 bases fitting TRBD1. With V trimmed by 1 base and J by 7 bases, 4 bases remained unmatched. The CDR3 runs 15 residues. Germline CDR1 reads LGHNT; CDR2 reads FRNRAP. CDR3 DNA: TGTGCTAGTGGTTTGGGGACAGGGGGCGCAAATACGCAGTATTTT. Encoded protein: CASGLGTGGANTQYF.

This chain connects TRBV9 to TRBJ2-7; D might be TRBD1 (5 bases). CDR3 size: 12 residues. Germline CDR1 is SGDLS and CDR2 is YYNGEE. Trimming left V 4 bases short and J 6 bases short, with 11 bases between. The CDR3 bases are TGTGCCAGCAGCCCCCAGGGCCGCGAGCAGTACTTC. It translates to CASSPQGREQYF.

V and J are TRBV5-4 and TRBJ2-2, with 10 bases lining up with TRBD2. CDR1 is SGHNT and CDR2 is YYREEE in the germline V gene (reference sequence). The junction had 0 bases not matched to a gene; V was cut back by 0 bases and J by 4 bases. CDR3 length equals 15 residues. The CDR3 loop is CASSLGLAGTGELFF. The CDR3 DNA is TGTGCCAGCAGCTTGGGACTAGCGGGCACCGGGGAGCTGTTTTTT.

The chain couples TRBV6-4 to TRBJ2-7; 7 nucleotides match TRBD1. The CDR3 loop spans 13 amino acids. CDR1 is MRHNA and CDR2 is SNTAGT in the germline V gene. V gave up 9 bases and J gave up 3 bases; unmatched junction bases: 8. The CDR3 reads CASHYRGCYEQYF. CDR3 sequence (DNA): TGTGCCAGTCACTACAGGGGCTGCTACGAGCAGTACTTC.

J is TRBJ2-3 and V is TRBV11-2; D perhaps matches TRBD1 (6 bases). The CDR3 consists of 13 residues. V lost 2 bases and J 5 bases, leaving 8 bases between the germline ends. Germline assignment: CDR1 SGHAT and CDR2 FQNNGV. This chain's CDR3 is CASSLLQGDTQYF. CDR3 bases: TGTGCCAGCAGCTTACTACAGGGAGATACGCAGTATTTT.

V is TRBV21-1 and J is TRBJ1-1. TRBV21-1 is a pseudogene. The CDR3 totals 17 residues. The CDR3 loop reads CASSLPKGGMGNTEAFF. CDR3 DNA sequence: TGTGCCAGCAGCCTCCCTAAGGGGGGAATGGGAAACACTGAAGCTTTCTTT.

This clone was seen just once. The chain joins TRBV28 to TRBJ2-7; TRBD2 aligns across 8 bases. Germline trimming cut 3 bases from V and 0 bases from J; bases unmatched to any gene: 4. The CDR3 consists of 15 residues. Per the germline V gene, CDR1 is MDHEN and CDR2 is SYDVKM. The CDR3 coding sequence is TGTGCCAGCAGTTTTGGCGGGGGGACCTCCTACGAGCAGTACTTC. Translation: CASSFGGGTSYEQYF. Based on the CDR3 plus reference TRBV28 and TRBJ2-7, the full variable domain is DVKVTQSSRYLVKRTGEKVFLECVQDMDHENMFWYRQDPGLGLRLIYFSYDVKMKEKGDIPEGYSVSREKKERFSLILESASTNQTSMYLCASSFGGGTSYEQYFGPGTRLTVT.

The rearrangement uses TRBV3-1 (or the pseudogene TRBV3-2) and TRBJ2-3, with a possible D match to TRBD1 (5 bases). Trimming cost V 4 bases and J 9 bases, with 14 bases left between them. CDR3 length equals 13 residues. Germline V gene lookup returns CDR1 LGHDT and CDR2 YNNKEL (reference sequence). The CDR3 DNA reads TGTGCCAGCAGCCGACAGACTCTTGGGACGCAGTATTTT. Amino acids: CASSRQTLGTQYF.

This chain uses TRBV4-2 with TRBJ2-2, with D possibly TRBD2 on 6 matching bases. Trimming left V 1 base short and J 4 bases short, with 10 bases between. Germline V gives CDR1 LGHNA, CDR2 YNFKEQ. The CDR3 consists of 15 residues. Written as DNA, the CDR3 is TGTGCCAGCAGCCAAGGACTAGTCAGCACCGGGGAGCTGTTTTTT. This encodes CASSQGLVSTGELFF.

The V call is TRBV29-1, the J call TRBJ1-1; D possibly corresponds to TRBD1 (6 bases). This CDR3 has 13 residues. Germline CDR1 is SQVTM and CDR2 is ANQGSEA. V lost 2 bases and J 5 bases, leaving 12 bases between the germline ends. The CDR3: CSVESGVGTEAFF. DNA for the CDR3: TGCAGCGTTGAATCAGGGGTAGGGACTGAAGCTTTCTTT.

This chain's CDR3 is CATSDPGQGVEGYTF. CDR3 coding DNA: TGTGCCACCAGTGACCCCGGACAGGGGGTGGAGGGCTACACCTTC. The chain employs TRBV24-1 and TRBJ1-2; TRBD1 agrees at 10 bases. The CDR3 runs to 15 residues. V shed 4 bases, J shed 8 bases, and the junction held 9 bases outside the gene matches. CDR1 KGHDR and CDR2 SFDVKD come from the germline V gene.

In this sample, this clone turned up a few times. The chain employs TRBV11-3 and TRBJ2-1, with TRBD2 matching 8 bases. Germline CDR1 and CDR2: SGHNT and YENEEA. This CDR3 region has 17 residues. Unmatched junction bases numbered 7, after V lost 0 bases and J lost 3 bases. DNA for the CDR3: TGTGCCAGCAGCTTAGATCCCCCGGGAGGGTACTACAATGAGCAGTTCTTC. It is translated as CASSLDPPGGYYNEQFF.

This clone was seen once. The gene calls are TRBV15 and TRBJ2-3; 7 positions match TRBD2. The CDR3 runs 15 residues. V lost 1 base to trimming and J lost 4 bases; unmatched junction nucleotides: 5. The germline CDR1 and CDR2 sequences are LNHNV and YYDKDF (reference sequence). CDR3 amino acids: CATSRGGSGADTQYF. The CDR3 region has the DNA TGTGCCACCAGCAGAGGCGGGAGTGGGGCAGATACGCAGTATTTT. The entire variable domain, with the rest obtained from reference TRBV15 and TRBJ2-3, is as follows: DAMVIQNPRYQVTQFGKPVTLSCSQTLNHNVMYWYQQKSSQAPKLLFHYYDKDFNNEADTPDNFQSRRPNTSFCFLDIRSPGLGDTAMYLCATSRGGSGADTQYFGPGTRLTVL.

This clone has just one count. The chain joins TRBV29-1 to TRBJ1-4; D possibly corresponds to TRBD1 (6 bases). V lost 5 bases and J lost 1, with 8 bases in between. The CDR3 sequence is 13 residues long. The germline V gene has CDR1 SQVTM and CDR2 ANQGSEA. CDR3 loop: CSVKGQTNEKLFF. CDR3 sequence (DNA): TGCAGCGTTAAGGGACAAACTAATGAAAAACTGTTTTTT.

The chain uses TRBV3-1 (or the pseudogene TRBV3-2) and TRBJ2-7, with D perhaps matching TRBD1 or TRBD2 (5 bases each). Germline lookup yields CDR1 LGHDT and CDR2 YNNKEL (reference sequence). V lost 5 bases to trimming and J lost 5 bases, with 13 bases between them. The length of the CDR3 is 13 residues. In DNA, the CDR3 is TGTGCCAGCAGCTTCAGGGAGCTGAACGAGCAGTACTTC. It is translated as CASSFRELNEQYF.

The V and J genes are TRBV12-3 or TRBV12-4 and TRBJ2-1, with TRBD1 identical over 8 bases. With 8 bases clipped from V and 7 bases from J, the junction kept 7 bases outside the gene matches. This CDR3 has 13 residues. CDR3 sequence: CASGQGLGNEQFF. The CDR3 nucleotides read TGTGCCAGCGGACAGGGTTTGGGGAATGAGCAGTTCTTC.